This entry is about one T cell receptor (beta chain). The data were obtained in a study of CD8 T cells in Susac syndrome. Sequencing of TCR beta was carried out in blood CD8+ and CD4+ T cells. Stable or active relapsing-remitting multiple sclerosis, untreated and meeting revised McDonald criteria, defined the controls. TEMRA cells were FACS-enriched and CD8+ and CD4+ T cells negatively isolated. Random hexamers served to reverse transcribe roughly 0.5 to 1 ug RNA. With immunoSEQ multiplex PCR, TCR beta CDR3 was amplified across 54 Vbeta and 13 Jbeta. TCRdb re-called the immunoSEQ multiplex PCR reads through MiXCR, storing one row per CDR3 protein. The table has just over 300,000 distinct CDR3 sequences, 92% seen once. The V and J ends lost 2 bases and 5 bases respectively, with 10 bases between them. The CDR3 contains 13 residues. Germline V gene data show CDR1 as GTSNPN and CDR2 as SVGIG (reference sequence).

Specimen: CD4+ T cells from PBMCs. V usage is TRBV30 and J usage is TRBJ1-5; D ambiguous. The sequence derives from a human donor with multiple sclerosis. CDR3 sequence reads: CAWSQRTDQPQHF. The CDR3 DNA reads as TGTGCCTGGAGTCAACGGACTGATCAGCCCCAGCATTTT.